The subject of this entry is one TCR beta chain. Its binding antigen is unknown. No much larger clonotype is one base removed from it; base qualities were not supplied. Library creation used the immunoSEQ multiplex PCR assay. The study's processing was this. To diagnose cytomegalovirus status from the catalog of TCR beta chain sequences, a statistical classification framework was built. TCRdb obtained this table from immuneACCESS and retained in-frame rearrangements with V and J assigned. These tables miss some clones; where compared with another copy, unresolved V genes account for less than half of the shortfall, and the remainder is unexplained. The DNA gave D and trimming, while V, J and clone size come from that table. Recorded for this sample are about 150,000 clones; 86% of them occurred a single time. The ten top clones hold 20% to 25% of the sample. The data derive from a study of cytomegalovirus exposure and HLA in healthy donors (dated by TCRdb to between 2016 and 2019). Concerning the study at large: A later analysis indicated that the 100 to 150 validation repertoires were generated on the platform also employed for the roughly 730 repertoires of the first cohort. The aim of the study was to test whether cataloging public T cell receptors could identify signatures of past pathogen exposure. High-throughput TCR immunosequencing, statistical association of individual TCRs with disease status, and machine learning were combined to predict cytomegalovirus infection status. Besides the first cohort of hundreds of subjects, a separate validation cohort made up of 95 to 150 different subjects was used. On the study overall, not on this receptor specifically: All 120 or so repertoires were used to score co-occurrence in the validation cohort in a later analysis, because that analysis had no HLA typing for the cohort. The authors suggested that the approach could potentially be generalized to other disease states and immunological phenotypes. Three of the identified cytomegalovirus-associated TCR beta chains were confirmed in vitro to be specific for cytomegalovirus antigens. Across donors, most TCR sequences were observed very rarely, whereas some public TCRs were present in many individuals. A later analysis found that TCRs clustered in the first cohort also tended to co-occur in the 95 to 150 validation repertoires, with 94% of cluster scores above 0. Cytomegalovirus status was reported to be diagnosed by the classifier with high specificity and sensitivity in both the original and validation cohorts. The study listed around 160 TCR beta chains as associated with cytomegalovirus.

V is pared back by 3 bases and J by 4 bases, with 7 bases lying between the germline termini. The CDR3 contains 13 residues, cysteine and phenylalanine counted. The only DNA kept is the CDR3, 39 bases in frame from the first base. For CDR1 and CDR2, the germline V gene lists SGDLS and YYNGEE. Donors formed part of the validation cohort, which comprised about 130 subjects and was distinct from the first cohort of 666 subjects. The rearrangement joined TRBV9 to TRBJ1-4; the D gene cannot be named for sure. This receptor was obtained from a man younger than 30 in good health and CMV-seropositive. The material sequenced was PBMCs. The CDR3 sequence is CASSDSLNEKLFF. The DNA sequence is given as TGTGCCAGCAGCGACAGCCTTAATGAAAAACTGTTTTTT.